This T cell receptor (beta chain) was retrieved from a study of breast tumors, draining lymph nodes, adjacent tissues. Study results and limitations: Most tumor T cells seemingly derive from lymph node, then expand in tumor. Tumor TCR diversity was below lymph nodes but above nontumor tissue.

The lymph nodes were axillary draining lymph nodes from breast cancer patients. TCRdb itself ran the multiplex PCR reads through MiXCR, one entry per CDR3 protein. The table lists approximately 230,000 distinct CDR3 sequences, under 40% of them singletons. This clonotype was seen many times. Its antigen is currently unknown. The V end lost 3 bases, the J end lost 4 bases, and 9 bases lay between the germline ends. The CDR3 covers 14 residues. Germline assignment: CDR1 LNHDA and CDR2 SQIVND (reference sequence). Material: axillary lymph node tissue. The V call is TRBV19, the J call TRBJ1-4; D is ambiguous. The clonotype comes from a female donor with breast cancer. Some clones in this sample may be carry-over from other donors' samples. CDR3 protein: CASSIVYSNEKLFF. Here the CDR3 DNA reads TGTGCCAGTAGTATTGTCTACAGTAATGAAAAACTGTTTTTT.